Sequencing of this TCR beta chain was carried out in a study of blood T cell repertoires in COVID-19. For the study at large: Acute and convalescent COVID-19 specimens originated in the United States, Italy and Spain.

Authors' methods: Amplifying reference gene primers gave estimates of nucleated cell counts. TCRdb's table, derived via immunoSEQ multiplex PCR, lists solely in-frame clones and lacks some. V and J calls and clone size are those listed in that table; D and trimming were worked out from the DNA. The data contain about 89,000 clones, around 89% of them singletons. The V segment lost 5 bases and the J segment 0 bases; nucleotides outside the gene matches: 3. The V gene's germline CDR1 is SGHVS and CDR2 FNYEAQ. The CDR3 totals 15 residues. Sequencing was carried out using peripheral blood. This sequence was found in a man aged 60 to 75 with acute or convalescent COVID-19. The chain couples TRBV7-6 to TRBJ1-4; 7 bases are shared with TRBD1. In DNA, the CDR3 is TGTGCCAGCAGCCCTACAGGGGCAACTAATGAAAAACTGTTTTTT. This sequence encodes CASSPTGATNEKLFF. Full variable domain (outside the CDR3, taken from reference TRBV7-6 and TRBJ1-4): GAGVSQSPRYKVTKRGQDVALRCDPISGHVSLYWYRQALGQGPEFLTYFNYEAQQDKSGLPNDRFSAERPEGSISTLTIQRTEQRDSAMYRCASSPTGATNEKLFFGSGTQLSVL.